These 17 T cell receptor beta chains came from one sample sequenced in a study of T cell repertoires in cytomegalovirus infection. TCRdb passed the reads through MiXCR, listing each CDR3 protein once. This table holds about 490,000 distinct CDR3 sequences, around 11% found once. Sequencing was performed on PBMCs. These TCRs come from a human donor in good health (CMV status not recorded). Some clones in this sample may be carry-over from other donors' samples.

This clonotype has more than one count but fewer than ten. The chain carries TRBV6-5 and TRBJ2-7; tentatively, D is TRBD1 (6 bases). This CDR3 is 13 amino acids long. Germline-derived CDR1 and CDR2 are MNHEY and SVGAGI. V was pared by 8 bases and J by 6 bases, with 17 bases between. CDR3 bases: TGTGCCAGCCGTAGGGCAGGGGCTGGCGAGCAGTACTTC. Encoded protein: CASRRAGAGEQYF.

This clonotype was counted between two and nine times. The rearrangement links TRBV5-1 to TRBJ2-3; maybe TRBD1 (6 bases). V lost 1 base and J 1 base, leaving 13 bases between the germline ends. The CDR3 extends over 16 amino acids. The germline gives CDR1 SGHRS, CDR2 YFSETQ. Here the CDR3 DNA reads TGCGCCAGCAGCTTGACACAGGGTTCCCGCACAGATACGCAGTATTTT. Amino acid sequence: CASSLTQGSRTDTQYF.

The chain is built from TRBV20-1 and TRBJ2-1; 10 bases are a match to TRBD2. The V and J ends lost 5 bases and 0 bases, in that order; junction bases with no gene match: 7. Germline V gives CDR1 DFQATT, CDR2 SNEGSKA (reference sequence). The length of the CDR3 is 16 residues. CDR3 in DNA: TGCAGTGCTCACCAACTAGCGGGGCGCTCCTACAATGAGCAGTTCTTC. Protein: CSAHQLAGRSYNEQFF.

A few counts support this clonotype. V gene TRBV7-3 combines with J gene TRBJ1-2; D is unclear. CDR3 size: 15 residues. Germline CDR1 is SGHTA and CDR2 is FQGTGA. The ends were cut back, 0 bases at V and 2 bases at J, with 10 bases in the middle. In DNA, the CDR3 is TGTGCCAGCAGCTTAACGAATGGGTTGAACTATGGCTACACCTTC. Amino acid sequence: CASSLTNGLNYGYTF.

Ten or more counts support this clonotype. This chain joins TRBV7-2 and TRBJ1-2; the D is unclear. Deletions cut 1 base from V and 0 bases from J, with 6 bases between. Germline assignment: CDR1 SGHTA and CDR2 FQGNSA. This CDR3 is built from 14 residues. The chain's CDR3 is CASSLDTANYGYTF. The CDR3 DNA reads as TGTGCCAGCAGCTTAGATACAGCTAACTATGGCTACACCTTC.

This clonotype occurred many times. The gene calls are TRBV19 and TRBJ2-1, with D perhaps matching TRBD1 (5 bases). V was pared by 10 bases and J by 4 bases, with 5 bases between. The germline gives CDR1 LNHDA, CDR2 SQIVND (reference sequence). The CDR3 covers 10 residues. CDR3 in amino acids: CATGYNEQFF. The CDR3 coding sequence is TGTGCCACAGGGTACAATGAGCAGTTCTTC.

The table lists this clonotype with many counts. The rearrangement uses TRBV4-1 and TRBJ2-3; D is perhaps TRBD1 (5 bases). Trimming shortened V by 1 base and J by 1 base, and 15 bases separated the two germline ends. Germline CDR1 and CDR2: MGHRA and YSYEKL. The CDR3 has 17 residues. The CDR3 coding sequence is TGCGCCAGCAGCCAAGCACAGGTACTTCGGGGCACAGATACGCAGTATTTT. Residues: CASSQAQVLRGTDTQYF.

This chain joins TRBV12-3 or TRBV12-4 and TRBJ2-1; 12 bases are a match to TRBD2. V shed 6 bases and J 4 bases; nucleotides not matched to a gene: 4. The CDR3 contains 15 residues. The CDR3 DNA sequence: TGTGCCAGCAGACCGGGACTAGCGGGTTACAATGAGCAGTTCTTC. Translated, it gives CASRPGLAGYNEQFF.

This clonotype appeared many times. The chain combines TRBV11-2 with TRBJ2-7; TRBD2 is a possible D gene (5 bases). The CDR3 is 11 residues long. The V and J ends lost 7 bases and 6 bases respectively, with 10 bases between them. Per germline, CDR1 SGHAT and CDR2 FQNNGV. CDR3 sequence reads: CASTPGSEQYF. In DNA, the CDR3 is TGTGCCAGCACCCCTGGGAGCGAGCAGTACTTC.

This clonotype has ten or more counts. The chain employs TRBV10-3 and TRBJ2-2; TRBD1 matches 7 bases. Trimming cost V 2 bases and J 0 bases; bases outside gene matches: 6. The CDR3 sequence is 17 residues long. CDR1 and CDR2 (germline): ENHRY, SYGVKD. The CDR3 region has the DNA TGTGCCATCAGTGAGACCATCGGGACAGCGAACACCGGGGAGCTGTTTTTT. It codes for CAISETIGTANTGELFF.

The chain is built from TRBV12-3 or TRBV12-4 and TRBJ1-2, with D unresolved. The V gene lost 2 bases and the J gene lost 4 bases, with 5 bases spanning the gap. The CDR3 contains 12 residues. The CDR3: CASSLRLYGYTF. DNA for the CDR3: TGTGCCAGCAGTTTAAGGCTCTATGGCTACACCTTC.

This clonotype has at least ten counts. This sequence joins TRBV28 and TRBJ1-2; perhaps TRBD1 as D (5 bases). CDR3 length: 16 amino acids. Per germline, CDR1 MDHEN and CDR2 SYDVKM. Between the trimmed V and J ends, which lost 4 bases and 4 bases, there was a span of 19 bases. CDR3 region: CASSSGVQDAGYGYTF. The CDR3 coding sequence is TGTGCCAGCAGTTCCGGGGTACAGGACGCGGGCTATGGCTACACCTTC.

This clonotype was recorded many times. The rearrangement links TRBV27 to TRBJ2-4; D is perhaps TRBD1 (6 bases). Trimming took off 5 bases at V and 1 base at J, with 12 bases between the two ends. This CDR3 has 15 residues. Germline V lookup: CDR1 MNHEY, CDR2 SMNVEV (reference sequence). CDR3 nucleotide sequence: TGTGCCAGCAGTCCTTACAGGGCCGCCAAAAACATTCAGTACTTC. This translates into CASSPYRAAKNIQYF.

Many counts were recorded for this clonotype. V gene TRBV9 combines with J gene TRBJ1-4; D is undetermined. This CDR3 is built from 14 residues. Per the germline V gene, CDR1 is SGDLS and CDR2 is YYNGEE. The V gene lost 2 bases and the J gene lost 6 bases, with 11 bases spanning the gap. Here the CDR3 DNA reads TGTGCCAGCAGCGTGTCCCCTATGGATGAAAAACTGTTTTTT. Protein: CASSVSPMDEKLFF.

This clonotype was detected ten times or more. The J gene is TRBJ1-2, the V gene TRBV20-1; a weak D match, TRBD1 (6 bases). This CDR3 has 14 residues. CDR1 is DFQATT and CDR2 is SNEGSKA in the germline V gene (reference sequence). Trimming stripped 5 bases from V and 7 bases from J, with 20 bases between. The CDR3 DNA sequence: TGCAGTGCTCCACAGATCACGGACAGTAGTGGCTACACCTTC. Residues: CSAPQITDSSGYTF.

This clonotype was counted between two and nine times. The rearrangement uses TRBV20-1 and TRBJ2-1; D could derive from TRBD1 or TRBD2 (5 bases each). With 4 bases removed from V and 6 bases from J, the gap between germline ends came to 13 bases. From germline, CDR1 is DFQATT and CDR2 SNEGSKA (reference sequence). The CDR3 is 13 amino acids. The CDR3 loop reads CSAKGTGTNEQFF. CDR3 nucleotide sequence: TGCAGTGCTAAAGGGACCGGGACCAATGAGCAGTTCTTC.

This clonotype was seen many times. This rearrangement joins TRBV6-5 to TRBJ2-1; D unresolved. The CDR3 loop spans 13 amino acids. V shed 5 bases and J shed 9 bases, with 14 bases lying between them. Germline V gene lookup returns CDR1 MNHEY and CDR2 SVGAGI. CDR3 region: CASSPLTTSEQFF. Written as DNA, the CDR3 is TGTGCCAGCAGTCCTCTTACCACAAGTGAGCAGTTCTTC.